One T cell receptor beta chain is described in this entry. TCRdb's table, derived via immunoSEQ multiplex PCR, lists solely in-frame clones and lacks some. The sample holds around 380,000 clones, around 84% seen once. The data originate from a study of blood T cell repertoires in COVID-19. Overall study: The origin of the acute and convalescent COVID-19 samples was the United States, Italy and Spain. PBMCs, B-cell-depleted T cells, or T cells were the source of the cDNA or gDNA that made up the material.

Per the germline V gene, CDR1 is MNHEY and CDR2 is SMNVEV (reference sequence). This CDR3 is built from 14 residues. The junction had 3 bases not matched to a gene; V was cut back by 2 bases and J by 6 bases. The specimen sequenced was peripheral blood. The TCR was taken from a human donor with acute or convalescent COVID-19. The donor label of this sample is uncertain. The rearrangement links TRBV27 to TRBJ1-2; 10 bases are a match to TRBD1. CDR3 residues: CASSLTGQGNGYTF. The CDR3 DNA reads as TGTGCCAGCAGTTTAACGGGACAGGGGAATGGCTACACCTTC.